These 5 T cell receptor beta chains share one sample of origin, sequenced in a study of OX40 agonist ivuxolimab in advanced cancers. Sequenced by immunoSEQ multiplex PCR; TCRdb stores in-frame clones only, minus some. The repertoire holds about 110,000 clones, with around 90% as singletons. The sequenced sample was CD4+ or CD8+ T cells sorted from blood, obtained in a trial of the OX40 agonist ivuxolimab. The receptors here all came from an adult with an advanced solid tumor such as melanoma, head and neck, liver or kidney cancer.

DNA for the CDR3: TGTGCCAGCAGTTTCCGGACCTATTCCTACGAGCAGTACTTC. The encoded protein is CASSFRTYSYEQYF. The J gene is TRBJ2-7, the V gene TRBV6-5; D unresolved. The ends were cut back, 4 bases at V and 1 base at J, with 11 bases in the middle. Germline V gene data show CDR1 as MNHEY and CDR2 as SVGAGI. The CDR3 spans 14 residues.

V usage is TRBV6-4 and J usage is TRBJ2-5; D may be TRBD1 or TRBD2 (6 bases each). The germline V gene encodes CDR1 MRHNA and CDR2 SNTAGT. The CDR3 is made up of 15 amino acids. Deletions cut 2 bases from V and 4 bases from J, with 14 bases between. The CDR3 DNA reads as TGTGCCAGCAGTGACCCCGAGGGGGGCCGAGAGACCCAGTACTTC. Translated, it gives CASSDPEGGRETQYF.

This chain links TRBV7-9 with TRBJ1-4, with 10 bases lining up with TRBD1. The germline gives CDR1 SEHNR, CDR2 FQNEAQ (reference sequence). V was clipped by 4 bases and J by 5 bases; unmatched bases: 4. The CDR3 runs 15 residues. The CDR3 is CASSSKGQGNEKLFF. The CDR3 DNA is TGTGCCAGCAGCTCGAAGGGACAGGGGAATGAAAAACTGTTTTTT.

The chain combines TRBV6-5 with TRBJ1-2, with TRBD1 matching 9 bases. The germline V gene encodes CDR1 MNHEY and CDR2 SVGAGI. V shed 5 bases, J shed 8 bases, and the junction held 9 bases outside the gene matches. The CDR3 extends over 14 amino acids. CDR3 protein: CASSTGGAGEGYTF. The CDR3 DNA sequence: TGTGCCAGCAGTACAGGGGGCGCGGGTGAAGGCTACACCTTC.

V usage is TRBV5-6 and J usage is TRBJ1-1; D is undetermined. V was clipped by 0 bases and J by 1 base, with 10 bases between them. CDR1 SGHDT and CDR2 YYEEEE come from the germline V gene. The CDR3 totals 15 residues. CDR3 protein: CASSLETVQNTEAFF. CDR3 nucleotides: TGTGCCAGCAGCTTGGAAACAGTCCAGAACACTGAAGCTTTCTTT.